This T cell receptor (beta chain) was sequenced during a study of Graves' ophthalmopathy and Graves' hyperthyroidism. The study's findings and limits: In predicting ophthalmopathy progression, the model reached nearly 71% sensitivity and around 72% specificity.

Aged 18 to 65, hyperthyroidism patients had been newly diagnosed, with under 2 months' duration. The germline CDR1 and CDR2 sequences are SEHNR and FQNEAQ (reference sequence). The V end was cut by 5 bases, the J end by 2 bases, with 21 bases between. The CDR3 runs to 17 residues. The study amplified TCR beta CDR3 regions using RNA transcripts. HTBI-primed first-round RT-PCR preceded second-round multiplex PCR. Each CDR3 protein gets one entry after TCRdb re-called the multiplex PCR reads with MiXCR. The sample comprises over a million distinct CDR3 sequences, about two fifths of which are singletons, and 8.5% to 14% rests with the top ten. This clonotype was observed many times. Its antigen is still unknown.

This TCR derives from an adult man with Graves' hyperthyroidism. J is TRBJ1-2 and V is TRBV7-9; a weak D match, TRBD1 (5 bases). Sequenced sample: peripheral blood or thyroid tissue (not recorded which). The chain's CDR3 is CASSPSGGGSANYGYTF. CDR3 nucleotide sequence: TGTGCCAGCAGCCCCAGCGGGGGTGGATCCGCCAACTATGGCTACACCTTC. Full variable domain (remainder filled in from reference TRBV7-9 and TRBJ1-2): DTGVSQNPRHKITKRGQNVTFRCDPISEHNRLYWYRQTLGQGPEFLTYFQNEAQLEKSRLLSDRFSAERPKGSFSTLEIQRTEQGDSAMYLCASSPSGGGSANYGYTFGSGTRLTVV.